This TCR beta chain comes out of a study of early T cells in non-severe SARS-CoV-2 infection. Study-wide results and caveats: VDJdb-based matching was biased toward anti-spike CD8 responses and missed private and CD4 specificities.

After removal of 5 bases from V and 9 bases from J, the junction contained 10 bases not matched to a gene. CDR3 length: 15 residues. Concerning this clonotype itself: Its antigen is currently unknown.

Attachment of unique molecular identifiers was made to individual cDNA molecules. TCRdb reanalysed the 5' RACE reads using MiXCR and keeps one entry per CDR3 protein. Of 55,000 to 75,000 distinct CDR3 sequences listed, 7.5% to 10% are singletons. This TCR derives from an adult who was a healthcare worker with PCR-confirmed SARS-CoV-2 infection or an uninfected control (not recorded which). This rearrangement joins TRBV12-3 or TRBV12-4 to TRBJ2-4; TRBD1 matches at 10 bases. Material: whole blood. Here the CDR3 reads CASSPWTGGAGIQYF. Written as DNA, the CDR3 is TGTGCCAGCAGTCCCTGGACAGGGGGAGCGGGCATTCAGTACTTC.